This T cell receptor (beta chain) was captured in a study of blood T cell repertoires in COVID-19. Germline V gene data show CDR1 as SGHTA and CDR2 as FQGTGA. The J segment lost 8 bases and the V segment lost 4 bases, leaving 10 bases of the junction unmatched. The CDR3 has 15 residues. Assay used: immunoSEQ multiplex PCR; TCRdb lists only in-frame clones, some missing. The sample consists of about 250,000 clones, around nine tenths of them appearing once. The sample consisted of peripheral blood. V usage is TRBV7-3 and J usage is TRBJ2-1; 8 bases are a match to TRBD2. The source is a man aged 30 to 45 with COVID-19, enrolled during active disease. CDR3 sequence (DNA): TGTGCCAGCAGCTCGCAACGGGGGGGCCTTGATGAGCAGTTCTTC. It translates to CASSSQRGGLDEQFF. Filled out from reference TRBV7-3 and TRBJ2-1, the complete variable domain reads GAGVSQTPSNKVTEKGKYVELRCDPISGHTALYWYRQSLGQGPEFLIYFQGTGAADDSGLPNDRFFAVRPEGSVSTLKIQRTERGDSAVYLCASSSQRGGLDEQFFGPGTRLTVL.